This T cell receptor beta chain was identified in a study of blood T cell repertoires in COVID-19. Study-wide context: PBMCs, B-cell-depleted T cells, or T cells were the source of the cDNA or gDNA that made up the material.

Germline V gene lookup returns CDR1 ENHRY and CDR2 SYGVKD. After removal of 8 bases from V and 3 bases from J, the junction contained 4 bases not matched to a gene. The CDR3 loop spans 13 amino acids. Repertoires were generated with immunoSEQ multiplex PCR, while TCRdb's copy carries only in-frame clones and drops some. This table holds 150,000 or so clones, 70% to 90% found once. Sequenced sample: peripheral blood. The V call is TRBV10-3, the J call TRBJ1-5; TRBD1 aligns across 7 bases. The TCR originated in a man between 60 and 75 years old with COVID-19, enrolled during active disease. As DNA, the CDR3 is TGTGCCATCCAGGGGACAGACAATCAGCCCCAGCATTTT. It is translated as CAIQGTDNQPQHF.